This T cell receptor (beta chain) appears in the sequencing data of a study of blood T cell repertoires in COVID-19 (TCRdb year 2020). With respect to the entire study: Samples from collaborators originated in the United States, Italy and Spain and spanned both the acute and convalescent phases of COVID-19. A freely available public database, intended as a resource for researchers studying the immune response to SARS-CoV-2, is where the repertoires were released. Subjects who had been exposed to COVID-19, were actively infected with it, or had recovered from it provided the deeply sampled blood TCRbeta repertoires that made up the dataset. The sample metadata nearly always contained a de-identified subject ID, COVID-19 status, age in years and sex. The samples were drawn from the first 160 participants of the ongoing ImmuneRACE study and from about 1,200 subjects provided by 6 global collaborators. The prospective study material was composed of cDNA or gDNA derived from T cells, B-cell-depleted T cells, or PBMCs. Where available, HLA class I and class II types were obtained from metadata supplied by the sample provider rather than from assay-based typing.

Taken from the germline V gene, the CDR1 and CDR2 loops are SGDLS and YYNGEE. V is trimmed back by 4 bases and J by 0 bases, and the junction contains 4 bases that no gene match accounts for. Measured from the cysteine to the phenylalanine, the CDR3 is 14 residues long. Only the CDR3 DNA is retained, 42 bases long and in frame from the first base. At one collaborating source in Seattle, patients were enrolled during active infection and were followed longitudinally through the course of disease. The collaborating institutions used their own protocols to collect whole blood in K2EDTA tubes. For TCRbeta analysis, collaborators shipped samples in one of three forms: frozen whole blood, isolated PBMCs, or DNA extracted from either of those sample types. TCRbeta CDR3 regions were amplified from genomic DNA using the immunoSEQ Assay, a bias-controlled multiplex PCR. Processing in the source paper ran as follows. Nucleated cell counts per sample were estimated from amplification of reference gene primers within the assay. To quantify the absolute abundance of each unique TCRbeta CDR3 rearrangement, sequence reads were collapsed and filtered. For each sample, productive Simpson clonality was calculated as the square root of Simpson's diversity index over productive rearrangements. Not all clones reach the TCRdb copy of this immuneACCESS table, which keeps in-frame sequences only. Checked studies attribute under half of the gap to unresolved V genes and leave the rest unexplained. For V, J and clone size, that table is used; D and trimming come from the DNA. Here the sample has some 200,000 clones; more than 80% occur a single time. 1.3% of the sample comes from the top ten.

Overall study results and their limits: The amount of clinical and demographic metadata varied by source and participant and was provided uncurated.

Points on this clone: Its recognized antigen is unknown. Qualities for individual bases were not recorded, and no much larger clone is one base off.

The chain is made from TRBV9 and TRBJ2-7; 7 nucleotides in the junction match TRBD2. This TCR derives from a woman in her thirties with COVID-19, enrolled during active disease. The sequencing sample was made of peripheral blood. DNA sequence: TGTGCCAGCAGCCCTTCGGGGGGCTCCTACGAGCAGTACTTC. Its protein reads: CASSPSGGSYEQYF.